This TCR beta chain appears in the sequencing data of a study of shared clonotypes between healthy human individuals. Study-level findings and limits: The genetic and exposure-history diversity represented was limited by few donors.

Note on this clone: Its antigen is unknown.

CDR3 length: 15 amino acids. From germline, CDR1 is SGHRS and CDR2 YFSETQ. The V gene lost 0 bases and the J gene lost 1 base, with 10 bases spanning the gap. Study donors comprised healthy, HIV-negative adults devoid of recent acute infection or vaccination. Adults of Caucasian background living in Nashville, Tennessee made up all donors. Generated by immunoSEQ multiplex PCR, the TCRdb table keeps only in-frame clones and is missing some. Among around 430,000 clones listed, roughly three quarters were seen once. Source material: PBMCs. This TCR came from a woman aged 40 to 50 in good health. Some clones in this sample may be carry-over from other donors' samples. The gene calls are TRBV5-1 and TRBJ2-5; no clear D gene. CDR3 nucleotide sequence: TGCGCCAGCAGCTTGGAGTCAGGTGTCCAAGAGACCCAGTACTTC. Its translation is CASSLESGVQETQYF.